The source of this TCR beta chain is a study of CD8+ T cells in alopecia areata. General study points: Besides other cells, scalp samples also yield sequences of resident alphabeta T cells from normal skin. Mice gave a clearer picture of TCR sharing than patients did, possibly for HLA-related reasons. For lesional scalp, especially alopecia totalis/universalis, clonality was higher than in normal scalp.

The researchers isolated CD4+ and CD8+ T cells from PBMCs by sorting. A remark on this clone: Its antigen is undetermined.

The CDR3 covers 15 residues. CDR1 MGHRA and CDR2 YSYEKL come from the germline V gene. V lost 4 bases and J lost 3; bases outside the gene matches: 3. Extracted from the samples, RNA was reverse transcribed into cDNA to serve as the sequencing template. Produced via immunoSEQ multiplex PCR; TCRdb's table is partial and in-frame only. The data show about 120,000 clones, roughly 69% seen once. The chain carries TRBV4-1 and TRBJ2-2; the match to TRBD2 covers 9 bases. This TCR derives from a human donor in good health. The sequenced sample was CD4+ T cells sorted from blood. For the CDR3, the DNA is TGCGCCAGCAGCCTTGGACTAGCGCACACCGGGGAGCTGTTTTTT. Residues: CASSLGLAHTGELFF.